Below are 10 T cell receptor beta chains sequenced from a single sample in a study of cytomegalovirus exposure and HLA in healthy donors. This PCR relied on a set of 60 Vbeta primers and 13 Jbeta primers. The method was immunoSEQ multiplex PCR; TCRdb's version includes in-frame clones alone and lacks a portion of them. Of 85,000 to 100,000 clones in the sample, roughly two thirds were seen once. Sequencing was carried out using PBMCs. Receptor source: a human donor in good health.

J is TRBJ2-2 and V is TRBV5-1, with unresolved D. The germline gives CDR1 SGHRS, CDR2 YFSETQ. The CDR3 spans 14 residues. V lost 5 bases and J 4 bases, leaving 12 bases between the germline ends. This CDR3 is CASRPLTGTGELFF. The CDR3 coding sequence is TGCGCCAGCAGACCGCTAACGGGCACCGGGGAGCTGTTTTTT.

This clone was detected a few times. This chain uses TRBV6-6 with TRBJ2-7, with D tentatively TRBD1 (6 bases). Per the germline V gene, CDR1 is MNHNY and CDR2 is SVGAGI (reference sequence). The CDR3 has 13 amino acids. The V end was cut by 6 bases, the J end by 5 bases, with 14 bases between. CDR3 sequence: CASRPQGTNEQYF. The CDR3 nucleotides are TGTGCCAGCAGACCACAGGGTACCAACGAGCAGTACTTC.

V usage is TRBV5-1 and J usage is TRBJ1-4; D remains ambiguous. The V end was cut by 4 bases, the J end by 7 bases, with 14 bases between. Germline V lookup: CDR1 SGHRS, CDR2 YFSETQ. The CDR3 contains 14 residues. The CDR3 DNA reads TGCGCCAGCAGCGTTTCCACTGTCGGTGAAAAACTGTTTTTT. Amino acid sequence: CASSVSTVGEKLFF.

In DNA form, the CDR3 reads TGTGCCAGCAGCACCCCATCGGGACAGGGAACAGATACGCAGTATTTT. Translated, it gives CASSTPSGQGTDTQYF. The J gene is TRBJ2-3, the V gene TRBV5-4, with TRBD1 matching 9 bases. V was pared by 4 bases and J by 3 bases, with 9 bases of the junction left unmatched. The germline CDR1 and CDR2 sequences are SGHNT and YYREEE (reference sequence). CDR3 length: 16 amino acids.

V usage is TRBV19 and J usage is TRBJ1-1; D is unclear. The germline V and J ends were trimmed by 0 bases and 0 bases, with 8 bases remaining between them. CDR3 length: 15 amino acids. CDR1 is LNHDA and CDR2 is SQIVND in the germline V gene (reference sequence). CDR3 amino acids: CASSIDKLLNTEAFF. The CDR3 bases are TGTGCCAGTAGTATAGATAAGCTATTGAACACTGAAGCTTTCTTT.

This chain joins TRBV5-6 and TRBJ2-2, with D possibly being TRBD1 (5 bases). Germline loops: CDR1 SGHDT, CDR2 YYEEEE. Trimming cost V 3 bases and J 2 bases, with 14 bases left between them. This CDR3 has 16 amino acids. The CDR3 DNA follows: TGTGCCAGCAGCTCCTGGGGCAGAATAAACACCGGGGAGCTGTTTTTT. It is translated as CASSSWGRINTGELFF.

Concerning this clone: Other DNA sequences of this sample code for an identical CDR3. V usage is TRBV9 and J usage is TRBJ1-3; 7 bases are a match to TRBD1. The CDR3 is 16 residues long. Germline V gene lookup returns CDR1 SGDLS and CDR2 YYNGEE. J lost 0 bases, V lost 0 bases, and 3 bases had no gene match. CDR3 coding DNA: TGTGCCAGCAGCGTAGGGGACAGAGTCTCTGGAAACACCATATATTTT. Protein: CASSVGDRVSGNTIYF.

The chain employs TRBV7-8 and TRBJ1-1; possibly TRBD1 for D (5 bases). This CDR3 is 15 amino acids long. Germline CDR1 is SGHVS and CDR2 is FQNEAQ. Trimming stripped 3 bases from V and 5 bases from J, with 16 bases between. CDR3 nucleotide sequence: TGTGCCAGCAGCTTCGGTGGGGGGGGTGTGACTGAAGCTTTCTTT. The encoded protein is CASSFGGGGVTEAFF.

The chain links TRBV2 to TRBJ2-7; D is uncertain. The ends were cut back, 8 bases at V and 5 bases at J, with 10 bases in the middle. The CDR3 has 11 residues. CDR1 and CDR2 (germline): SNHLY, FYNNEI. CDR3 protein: CASGQSHEQYF. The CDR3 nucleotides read TGTGCCAGCGGCCAGTCTCACGAGCAGTACTTC. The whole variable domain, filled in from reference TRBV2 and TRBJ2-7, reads EPEVTQTPSHQVTQMGQEVILRCVPISNHLYFYWYRQILGQKVEFLVSFYNNEISEKSEIFDDQFSVERPDGSNFTLKIRSTKLEDSAMYFCASGQSHEQYFGPGTRLTVT.

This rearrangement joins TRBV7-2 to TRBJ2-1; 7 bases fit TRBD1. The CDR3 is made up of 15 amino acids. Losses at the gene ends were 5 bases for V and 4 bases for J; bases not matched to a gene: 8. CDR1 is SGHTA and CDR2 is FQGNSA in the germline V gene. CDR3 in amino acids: CASSRGQLRYNEQFF. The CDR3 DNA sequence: TGTGCCAGCAGCCGGGGACAGCTTAGATACAATGAGCAGTTCTTC.